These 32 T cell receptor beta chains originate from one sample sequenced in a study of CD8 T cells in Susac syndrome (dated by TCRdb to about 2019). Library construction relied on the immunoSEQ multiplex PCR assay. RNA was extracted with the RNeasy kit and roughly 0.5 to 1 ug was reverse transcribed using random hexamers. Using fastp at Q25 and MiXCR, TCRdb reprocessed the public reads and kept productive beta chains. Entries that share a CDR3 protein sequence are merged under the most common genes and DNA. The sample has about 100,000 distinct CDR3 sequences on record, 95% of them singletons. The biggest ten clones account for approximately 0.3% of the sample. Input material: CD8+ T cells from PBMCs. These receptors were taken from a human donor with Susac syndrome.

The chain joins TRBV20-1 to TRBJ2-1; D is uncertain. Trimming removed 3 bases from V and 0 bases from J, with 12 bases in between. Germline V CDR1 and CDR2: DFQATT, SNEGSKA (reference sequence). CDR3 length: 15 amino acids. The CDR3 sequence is CSARTLLSSYNEQFF. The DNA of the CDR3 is TGCAGTGCTAGGACTCTCTTAAGCTCCTACAATGAGCAGTTCTTC.

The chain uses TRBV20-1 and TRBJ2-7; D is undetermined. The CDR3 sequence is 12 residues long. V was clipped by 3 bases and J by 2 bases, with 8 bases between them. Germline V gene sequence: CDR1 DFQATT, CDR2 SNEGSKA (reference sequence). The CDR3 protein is CSASIGTYEQYF. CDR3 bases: TGCAGTGCTAGCATTGGCACCTACGAGCAGTACTTC.

Here the CDR3 reads CASSPTGPGEQYF. The CDR3 DNA sequence: TGTGCCAGCAGCCCAACAGGGCCCGGCGAGCAGTACTTC. The V and J genes are TRBV11-2 and TRBJ2-7; TRBD1 might be the D (6 bases). Germline lookup yields CDR1 SGHAT and CDR2 FQNNGV. Trimming shortened V by 5 bases and J by 6 bases, and 14 bases separated the two germline ends. CDR3 size: 13 residues. Using reference TRBV11-2 and TRBJ2-7 for the parts outside the CDR3, the full variable domain is EAGVAQSPRYKIIEKRQSVAFWCNPISGHATLYWYQQILGQGPKLLIQFQNNGVVDDSQLPKDRFSAERLKGVDSTLKIQPAKLEDSAVYLCASSPTGPGEQYFGPGTRLTVT.

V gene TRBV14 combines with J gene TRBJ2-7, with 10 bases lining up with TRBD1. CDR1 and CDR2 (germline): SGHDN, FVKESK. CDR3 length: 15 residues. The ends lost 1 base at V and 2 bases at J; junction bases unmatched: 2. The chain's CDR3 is CASSQGTGGAYEQYF. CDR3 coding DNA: TGTGCCAGCAGCCAAGGGACAGGGGGAGCCTACGAGCAGTACTTC.

The CDR3 DNA reads TGTGCCAGCAGGACCTCCGGGACGGCAATTTATGGCTACACCTTC. It translates to CASRTSGTAIYGYTF. The chain links TRBV27 to TRBJ1-2, with D possibly matching TRBD1 (5 bases). Germline CDR1 MNHEY, CDR2 SMNVEV (reference sequence). The CDR3 sequence is 15 residues long. With 6 bases removed from V and 5 bases from J, the gap between germline ends came to 19 bases.

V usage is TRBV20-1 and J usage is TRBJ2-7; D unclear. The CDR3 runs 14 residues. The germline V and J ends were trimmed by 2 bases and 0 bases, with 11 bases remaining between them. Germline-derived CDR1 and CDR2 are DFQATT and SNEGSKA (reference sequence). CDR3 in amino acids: CSARSSLSSYEQYF. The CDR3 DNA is TGCAGTGCTAGAAGTTCCCTGAGCTCCTACGAGCAGTACTTC.

In DNA, the CDR3 is TGTGCCAGCAGTTTAGGGCCGTTTCAAGCGGAGGGCTACACCTTC. Translating it yields CASSLGPFQAEGYTF. This rearrangement joins TRBV27 to TRBJ1-2; the D is unclear. Germline-derived CDR1 and CDR2 are MNHEY and SMNVEV (reference sequence). Trimming took 2 bases from V and 8 from J, leaving 18 bases between them. The CDR3 sequence is 15 residues long.

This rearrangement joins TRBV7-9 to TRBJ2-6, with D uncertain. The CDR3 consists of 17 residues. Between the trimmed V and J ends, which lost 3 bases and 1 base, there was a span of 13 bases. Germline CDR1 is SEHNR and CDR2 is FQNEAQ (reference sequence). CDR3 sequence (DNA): TGTGCCAGCAGCTTCTTGTCGCCACGGTCTGGGGCCAACGTCCTGACTTTC. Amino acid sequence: CASSFLSPRSGANVLTF.

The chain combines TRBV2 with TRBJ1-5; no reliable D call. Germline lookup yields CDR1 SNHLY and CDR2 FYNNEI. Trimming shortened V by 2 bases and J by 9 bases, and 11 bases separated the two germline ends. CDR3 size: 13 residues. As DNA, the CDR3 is TGTGCCAGCAGTGAATTTGGAGGGTCGCCCCAGCATTTT. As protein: CASSEFGGSPQHF. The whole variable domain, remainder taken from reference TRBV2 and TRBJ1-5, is EPEVTQTPSHQVTQMGQEVILRCVPISNHLYFYWYRQILGQKVEFLVSFYNNEISEKSEIFDDQFSVERPDGSNFTLKIRSTKLEDSAMYFCASSEFGGSPQHFGDGTRLSIL.

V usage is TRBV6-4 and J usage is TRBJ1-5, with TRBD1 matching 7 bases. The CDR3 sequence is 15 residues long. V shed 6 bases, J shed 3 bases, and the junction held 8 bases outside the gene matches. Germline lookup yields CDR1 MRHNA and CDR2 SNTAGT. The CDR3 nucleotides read TGTGCCAGCAGCCCAACAGGGGAGCTCAATCAGCCCCAGCATTTT. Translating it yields CASSPTGELNQPQHF.

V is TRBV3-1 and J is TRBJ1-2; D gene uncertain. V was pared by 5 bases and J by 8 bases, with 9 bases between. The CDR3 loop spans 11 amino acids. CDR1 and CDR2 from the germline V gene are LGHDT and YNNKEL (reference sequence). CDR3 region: CASSFTLGYTF. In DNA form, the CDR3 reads TGTGCCAGCAGCTTTACGTTGGGCTACACCTTC.

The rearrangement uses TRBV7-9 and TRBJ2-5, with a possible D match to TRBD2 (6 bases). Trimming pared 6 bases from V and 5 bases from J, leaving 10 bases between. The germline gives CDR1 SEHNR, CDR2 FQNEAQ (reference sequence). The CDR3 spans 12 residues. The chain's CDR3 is CASRGAGETQYF. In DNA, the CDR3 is TGTGCCAGCAGAGGAGCGGGCGAGACCCAGTACTTC. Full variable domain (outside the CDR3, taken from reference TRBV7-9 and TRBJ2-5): DTGVSQNPRHKITKRGQNVTFRCDPISEHNRLYWYRQTLGQGPEFLTYFQNEAQLEKSRLLSDRFSAERPKGSFSTLEIQRTEQGDSAMYLCASRGAGETQYFGPGTRLLVL.

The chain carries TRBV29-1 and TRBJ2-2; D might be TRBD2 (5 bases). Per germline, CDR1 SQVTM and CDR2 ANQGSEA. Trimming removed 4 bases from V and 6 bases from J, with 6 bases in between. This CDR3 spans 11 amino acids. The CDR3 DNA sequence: TGCAGCGTTGCGCGGGCCGGGGAGCTGTTTTTT. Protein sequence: CSVARAGELFF.

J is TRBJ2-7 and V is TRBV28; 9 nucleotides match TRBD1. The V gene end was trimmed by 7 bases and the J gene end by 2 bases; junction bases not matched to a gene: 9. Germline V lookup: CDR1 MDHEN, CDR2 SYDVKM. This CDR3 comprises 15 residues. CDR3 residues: CASKNTGGDTYEQYF. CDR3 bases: TGTGCCAGCAAGAACACAGGGGGCGATACCTACGAGCAGTACTTC.

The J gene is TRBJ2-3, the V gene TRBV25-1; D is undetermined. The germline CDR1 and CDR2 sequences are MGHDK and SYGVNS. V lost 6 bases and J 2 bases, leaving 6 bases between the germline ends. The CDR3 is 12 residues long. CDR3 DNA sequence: TGTGCCAGCAGGGACCTCACAGATACGCAGTATTTT. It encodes CASRDLTDTQYF.

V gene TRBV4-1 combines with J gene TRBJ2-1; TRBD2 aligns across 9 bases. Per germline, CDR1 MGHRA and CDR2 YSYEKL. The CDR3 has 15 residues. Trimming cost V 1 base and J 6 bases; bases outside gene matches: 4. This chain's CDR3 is CASSQGGGRGNEQFF. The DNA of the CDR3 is TGCGCCAGCAGCCAAGGAGGCGGGAGGGGCAATGAGCAGTTCTTC.

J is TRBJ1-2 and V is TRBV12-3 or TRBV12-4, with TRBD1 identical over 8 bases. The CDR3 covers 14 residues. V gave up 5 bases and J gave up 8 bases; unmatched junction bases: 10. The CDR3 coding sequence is TGTGCCAGCAGTCCATGGAGAGGGACAGGCGGCTACACCTTC. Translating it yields CASSPWRGTGGYTF.

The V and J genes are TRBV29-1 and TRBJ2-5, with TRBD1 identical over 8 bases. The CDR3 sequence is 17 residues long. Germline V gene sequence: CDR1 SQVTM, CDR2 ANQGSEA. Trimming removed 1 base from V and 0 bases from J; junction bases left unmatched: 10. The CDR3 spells CSVEGGQGLSYQETQYF. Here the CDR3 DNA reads TGCAGCGTTGAAGGTGGACAGGGCTTGTCGTACCAAGAGACCCAGTACTTC.

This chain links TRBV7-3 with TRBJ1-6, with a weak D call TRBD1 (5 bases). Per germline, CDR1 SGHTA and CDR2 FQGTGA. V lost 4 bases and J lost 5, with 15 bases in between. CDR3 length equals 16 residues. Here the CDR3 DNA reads TGTGCCAGCAGCTCCACCGGGACGGTAGATAATTCACCCCTCCACTTT. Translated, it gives CASSSTGTVDNSPLHF.

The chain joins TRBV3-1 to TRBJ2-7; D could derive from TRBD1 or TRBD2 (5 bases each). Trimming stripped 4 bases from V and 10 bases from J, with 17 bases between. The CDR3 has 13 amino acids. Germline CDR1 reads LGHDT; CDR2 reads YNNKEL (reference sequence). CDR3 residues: CASSLGAGDQQYF. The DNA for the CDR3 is TGTGCCAGCAGCCTAGGCGCTGGGGACCAACAGTACTTC.

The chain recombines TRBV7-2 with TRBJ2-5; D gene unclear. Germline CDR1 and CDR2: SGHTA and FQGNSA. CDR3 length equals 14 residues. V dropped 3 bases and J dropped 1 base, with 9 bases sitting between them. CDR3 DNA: TGTGCCAGCAGCTTGCTGACCTTCCAAGAGACCCAGTACTTC. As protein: CASSLLTFQETQYF.

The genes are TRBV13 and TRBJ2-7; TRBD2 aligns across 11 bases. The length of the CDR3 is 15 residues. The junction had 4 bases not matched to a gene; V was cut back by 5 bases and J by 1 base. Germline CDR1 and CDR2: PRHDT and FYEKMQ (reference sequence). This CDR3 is CASSLGLADSYEQYF. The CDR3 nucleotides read TGTGCCAGCAGCCTGGGACTAGCGGATTCCTACGAGCAGTACTTC.

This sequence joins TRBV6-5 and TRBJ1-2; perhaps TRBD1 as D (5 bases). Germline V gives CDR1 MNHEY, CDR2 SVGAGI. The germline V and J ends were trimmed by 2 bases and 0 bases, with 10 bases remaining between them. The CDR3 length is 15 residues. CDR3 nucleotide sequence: TGTGCCAGCAGTTACGGGGCAGGAGCTAACTATGGCTACACCTTC. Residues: CASSYGAGANYGYTF.

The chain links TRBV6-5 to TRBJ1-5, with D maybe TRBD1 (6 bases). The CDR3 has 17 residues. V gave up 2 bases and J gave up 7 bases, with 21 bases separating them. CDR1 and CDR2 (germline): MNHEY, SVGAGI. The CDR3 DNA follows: TGTGCCAGCAGTTACCTTACACCGGGACACCTACCGCAGCCCCAGCATTTT. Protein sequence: CASSYLTPGHLPQPQHF.

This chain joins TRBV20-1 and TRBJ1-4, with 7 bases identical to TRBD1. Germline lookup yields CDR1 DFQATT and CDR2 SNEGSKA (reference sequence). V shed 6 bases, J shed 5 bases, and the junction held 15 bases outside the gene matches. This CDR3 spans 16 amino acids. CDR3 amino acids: CSAPDRWGLMNEKLFF. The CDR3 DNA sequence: TGCAGTGCCCCGGACAGGTGGGGGTTGATGAATGAAAAACTGTTTTTT.

CDR3 amino acids: CASSFSGREETQYF. The CDR3, as DNA: TGTGCCAGCAGCTTTTCAGGCAGGGAAGAGACCCAGTACTTC. This chain uses TRBV5-6 with TRBJ2-5, with D tentatively TRBD1 (5 bases). Germline CDR1 and CDR2: SGHDT and YYEEEE. V lost 2 bases to trimming and J lost 3 bases, with 11 bases between them. This CDR3 comprises 14 residues.

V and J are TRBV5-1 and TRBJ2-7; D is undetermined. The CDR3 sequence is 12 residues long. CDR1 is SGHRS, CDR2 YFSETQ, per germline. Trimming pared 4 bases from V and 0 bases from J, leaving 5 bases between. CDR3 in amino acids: CASSPNSYEQYF. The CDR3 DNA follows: TGCGCCAGCAGCCCGAACTCCTACGAGCAGTACTTC.

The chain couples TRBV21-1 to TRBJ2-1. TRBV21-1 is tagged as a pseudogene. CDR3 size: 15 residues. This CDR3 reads CASSKTPPPYNEQFF. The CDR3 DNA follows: TGTGCCAGCAGCAAAACGCCTCCGCCGTACAATGAGCAGTTCTTC.

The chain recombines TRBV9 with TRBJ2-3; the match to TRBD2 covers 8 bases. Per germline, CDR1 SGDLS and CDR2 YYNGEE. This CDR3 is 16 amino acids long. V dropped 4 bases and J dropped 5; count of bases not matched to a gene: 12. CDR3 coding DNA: TGTGCCAGCAGCATATCGGGGGGGCTGACCGTAGATACGCAGTATTTT. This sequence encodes CASSISGGLTVDTQYF.

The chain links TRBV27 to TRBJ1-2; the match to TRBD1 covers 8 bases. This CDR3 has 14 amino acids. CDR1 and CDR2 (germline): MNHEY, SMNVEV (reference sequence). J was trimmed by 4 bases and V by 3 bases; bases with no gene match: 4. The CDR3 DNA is TGTGCCAGCAGTTTCGACAGGGGTACCTATGGCTACACCTTC. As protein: CASSFDRGTYGYTF.

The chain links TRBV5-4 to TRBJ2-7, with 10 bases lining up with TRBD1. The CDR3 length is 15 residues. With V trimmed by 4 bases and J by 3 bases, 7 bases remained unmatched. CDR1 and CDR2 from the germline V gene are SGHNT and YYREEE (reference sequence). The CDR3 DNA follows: TGTGCCAGCAGCAGGACCGGGACAGGGGACTACGAGCAGTACTTC. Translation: CASSRTGTGDYEQYF.

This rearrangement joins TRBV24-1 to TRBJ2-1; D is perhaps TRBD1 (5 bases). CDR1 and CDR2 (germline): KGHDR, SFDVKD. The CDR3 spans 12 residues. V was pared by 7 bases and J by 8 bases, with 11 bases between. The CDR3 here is CATRDKYHEQFF. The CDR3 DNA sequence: TGTGCCACCAGGGACAAATACCATGAGCAGTTCTTC.